This TCR beta chain emerged from a study of blood T cell repertoires in COVID-19. Measured with immunoSEQ multiplex PCR; TCRdb has only the in-frame clones, and not every one. The top ten hold approximately 2.3% of the sample, which has under 300,000 clones, roughly 89% seen once. Germline values: CDR1 SGDLS, CDR2 YYNGEE. Trimming removed 2 bases from V and 2 bases from J, with 12 bases in between. The CDR3 is 15 amino acids. Seattle patients were enrolled while actively infected and followed longitudinally. This chain links TRBV9 with TRBJ2-3, with D perhaps matching TRBD1 (6 bases). The sequenced sample consisted of peripheral blood. The sequence came from a woman aged 55-70 years with COVID-19, enrolled during active disease. The CDR3 DNA sequence: TGTGCCAGCAGCGTTTGGGGGCTCGACACAGATACGCAGTATTTT. It codes for CASSVWGLDTDTQYF. Using reference TRBV9 and TRBJ2-3 for the parts outside the CDR3, the full variable domain is DSGVTQTPKHLITATGQRVTLRCSPRSGDLSVYWYQQSLDQGLQFLIQYYNGEERAKGNILERFSAQQFPDLHSELNLSSLELGDSALYFCASSVWGLDTDTQYFGPGTRLTVL.